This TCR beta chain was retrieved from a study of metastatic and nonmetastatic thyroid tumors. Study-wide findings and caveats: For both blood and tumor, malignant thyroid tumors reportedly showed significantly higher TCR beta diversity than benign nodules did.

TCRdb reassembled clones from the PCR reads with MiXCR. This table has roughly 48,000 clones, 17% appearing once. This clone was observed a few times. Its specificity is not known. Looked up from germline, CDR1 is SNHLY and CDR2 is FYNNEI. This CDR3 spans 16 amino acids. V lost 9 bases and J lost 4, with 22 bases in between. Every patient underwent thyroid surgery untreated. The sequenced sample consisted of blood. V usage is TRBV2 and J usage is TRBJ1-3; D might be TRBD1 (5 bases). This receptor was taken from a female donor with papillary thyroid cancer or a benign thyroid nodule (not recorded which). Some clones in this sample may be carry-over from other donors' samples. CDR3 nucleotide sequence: TGTGCCAGAAGGAGAGAAGGGGCGGGGCACGGAAACACCATATATTTT. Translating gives CARRREGAGHGNTIYF.